This T cell receptor (beta chain) was recorded in a study of shared clonotypes between healthy human individuals. Concerning this clone: The antigen remains undetermined.

CDR3 length: 15 amino acids. The V and J ends lost 3 bases and 0 bases respectively, with 12 bases between them. The germline gives CDR1 MNHEY, CDR2 SMNVEV (reference sequence). The study's findings and limits: Generation probabilities were higher for clonotypes shared across all four sorted-subset donors than for unshared ones.

The table came from immunoSEQ multiplex PCR; TCRdb's copy has only in-frame clones and leaves some out. Of roughly 2,000,000 clones listed, roughly 93% were seen once; the top ten hold 1.5% to 2%. Positive CCR7 selection of CD45RO-negative cells yielded the naive CD8 cells, and terminally differentiated effector memory CD45RA+ cells were excluded. There were no recent acute infections or vaccinations among the donors, who were healthy HIV-negative adults. Sequencing was performed on naive CD8+ T cells from PBMCs. The clonotype comes from a man aged 18 to 30 in good health. Some clones in this sample may be carry-over from other donors' samples. This chain connects TRBV27 to TRBJ2-7; perhaps TRBD1 as D (5 bases). CDR3 loop: CASSFSGHSSYEQYF. In DNA form, the CDR3 reads TGTGCCAGCAGTTTTTCAGGGCATAGCTCCTACGAGCAGTACTTC.